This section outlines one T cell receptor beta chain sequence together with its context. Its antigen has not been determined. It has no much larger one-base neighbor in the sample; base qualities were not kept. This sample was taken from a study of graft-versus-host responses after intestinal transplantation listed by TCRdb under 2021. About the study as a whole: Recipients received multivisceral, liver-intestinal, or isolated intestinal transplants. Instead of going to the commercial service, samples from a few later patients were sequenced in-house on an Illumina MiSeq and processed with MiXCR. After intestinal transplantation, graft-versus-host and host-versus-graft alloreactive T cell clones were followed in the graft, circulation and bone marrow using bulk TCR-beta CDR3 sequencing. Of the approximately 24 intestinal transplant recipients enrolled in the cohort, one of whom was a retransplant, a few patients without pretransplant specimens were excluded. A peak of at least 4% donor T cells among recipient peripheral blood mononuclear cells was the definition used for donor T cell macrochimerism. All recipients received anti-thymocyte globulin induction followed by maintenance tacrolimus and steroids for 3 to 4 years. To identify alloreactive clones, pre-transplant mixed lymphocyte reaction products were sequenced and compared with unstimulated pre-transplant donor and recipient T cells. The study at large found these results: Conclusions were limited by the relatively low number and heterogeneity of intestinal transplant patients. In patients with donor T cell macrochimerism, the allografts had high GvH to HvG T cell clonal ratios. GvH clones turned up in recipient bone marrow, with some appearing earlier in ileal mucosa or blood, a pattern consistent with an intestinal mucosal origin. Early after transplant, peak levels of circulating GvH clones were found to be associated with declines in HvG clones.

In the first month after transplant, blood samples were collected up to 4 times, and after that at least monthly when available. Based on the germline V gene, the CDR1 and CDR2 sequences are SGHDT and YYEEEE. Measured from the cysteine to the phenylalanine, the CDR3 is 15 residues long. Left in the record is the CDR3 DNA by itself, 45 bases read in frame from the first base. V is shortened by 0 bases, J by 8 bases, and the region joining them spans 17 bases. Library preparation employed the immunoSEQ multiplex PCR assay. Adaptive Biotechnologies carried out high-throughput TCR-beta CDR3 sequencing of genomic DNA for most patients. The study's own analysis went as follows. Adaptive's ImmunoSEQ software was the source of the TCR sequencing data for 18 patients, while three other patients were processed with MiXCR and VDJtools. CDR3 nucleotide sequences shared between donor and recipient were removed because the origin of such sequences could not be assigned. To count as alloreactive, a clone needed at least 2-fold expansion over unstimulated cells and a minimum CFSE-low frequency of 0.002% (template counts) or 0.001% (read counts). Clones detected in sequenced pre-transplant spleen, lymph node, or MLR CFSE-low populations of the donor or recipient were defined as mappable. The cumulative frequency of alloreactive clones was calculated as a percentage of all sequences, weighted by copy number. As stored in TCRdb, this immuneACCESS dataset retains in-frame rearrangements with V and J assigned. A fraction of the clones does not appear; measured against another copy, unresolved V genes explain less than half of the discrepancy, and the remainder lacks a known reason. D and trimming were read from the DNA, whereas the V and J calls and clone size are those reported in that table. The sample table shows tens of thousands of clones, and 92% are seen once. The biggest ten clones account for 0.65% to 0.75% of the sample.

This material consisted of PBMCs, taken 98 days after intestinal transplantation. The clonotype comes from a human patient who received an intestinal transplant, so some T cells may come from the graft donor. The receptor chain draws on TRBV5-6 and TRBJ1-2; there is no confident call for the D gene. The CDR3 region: CASSLEGWQKAGYTF. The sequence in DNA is TGTGCCAGCAGCTTGGAAGGTTGGCAGAAGGCAGGCTACACCTTC.